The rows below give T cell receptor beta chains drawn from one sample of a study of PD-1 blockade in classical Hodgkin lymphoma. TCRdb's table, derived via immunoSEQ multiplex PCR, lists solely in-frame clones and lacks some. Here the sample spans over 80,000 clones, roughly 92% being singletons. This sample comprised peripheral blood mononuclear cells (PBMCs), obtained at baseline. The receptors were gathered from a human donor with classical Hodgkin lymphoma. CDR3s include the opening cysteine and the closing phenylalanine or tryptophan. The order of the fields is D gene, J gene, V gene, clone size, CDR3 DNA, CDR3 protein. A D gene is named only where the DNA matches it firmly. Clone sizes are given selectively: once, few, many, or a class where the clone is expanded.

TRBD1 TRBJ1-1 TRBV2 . TGTGCCAGCAGTGATATCCAGGGGGGTCTTACTGAAGCTTTCTTT CASSDIQGGLTEAFF
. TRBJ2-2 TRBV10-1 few TGCGCCAGCAGACTAGCCGGTACCGGGGAGCTGTTTTTT CASRLAGTGELFF
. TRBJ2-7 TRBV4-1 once TGCGCCAGCAGCTTGAAAACCGACAGACATCGCCGCGAGCAGTACTTC CASSLKTDRHRREQYF
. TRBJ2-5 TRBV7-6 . TGTGCCAGCAGCCCCGACAGGCGAGAGACCCAGTACTTC CASSPDRRETQYF
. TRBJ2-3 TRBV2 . TGTGCCAGCAGTGAACCGAGTCAGGAAGATACGCAGTATTTT CASSEPSQEDTQYF
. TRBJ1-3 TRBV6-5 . TGTGCCAGCAGTACGGACACTGGAAACACCATATATTTT CASSTDTGNTIYF
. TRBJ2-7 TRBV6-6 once TGTGCCAGCAGTTACTGGGGCCAGGGAGAGTACGAGCAGTACTTC CASSYWGQGEYEQYF
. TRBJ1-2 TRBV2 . TGTGCCAGCAGTAACCCTGACAGAACCGACCGGAACTATGGCTACACCTTC CASSNPDRTDRNYGYTF
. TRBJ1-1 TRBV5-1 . TGCGCCAGCAGCTTGGCGGGCCGGTCTAAAGCTTTCTTT CASSLAGRSKAFF
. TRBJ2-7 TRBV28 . TGTGCCAGCAGTTCGCGGACAGTTTACGAGCAGTACTTC CASSSRTVYEQYF
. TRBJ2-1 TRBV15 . TGTGCCACCAGCGGTTACAATGAGCAGTTCTTC CATSGYNEQFF
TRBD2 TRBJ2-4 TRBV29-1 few TGCAGCGTGACCTCGGGACTAGCGAACATTCAGTACTTC CSVTSGLANIQYF
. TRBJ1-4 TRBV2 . TGTGCCAGCAGGCCTGACAGGCCAAAACTGTTTTTT CASRPDRPKLFF
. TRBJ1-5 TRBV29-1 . TGCAGCATCGGGTCCAGGACAAATGGGCCCCAGCATTTT CSIGSRTNGPQHF
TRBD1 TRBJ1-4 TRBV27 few TGTGCCAGCAGTTCGACAGGGGGTAATGAAAAACTGTTTTTT CASSSTGGNEKLFF
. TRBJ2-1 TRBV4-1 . TGCGCCAGCAGCCAAGATGCTGGGGGTGAGCAGTTCTTC CASSQDAGGEQFF
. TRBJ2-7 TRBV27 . TGTGCCAGCAGCCCTTTTGGCGTTTACGAGCAGTACTTC CASSPFGVYEQYF
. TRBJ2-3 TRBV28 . TGTGCCAGCAGCTTGGATAGTGGGGGCAGCACAGATACGCAGTATTTT CASSLDSGGSTDTQYF
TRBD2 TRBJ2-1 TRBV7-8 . TGTGCCAGCAGCTTCGTCACTAGCGGCTCCTACAATGAGCAGTTCTTC CASSFVTSGSYNEQFF
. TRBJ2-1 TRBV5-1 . TGCGCCAGCAGCTTGGTTCGGGAGACAGATGAGCAGTTCTTC CASSLVRETDEQFF
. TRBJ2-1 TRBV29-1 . TGCAGCGTTGTGAGTTCTACTAGTTCGGGCGAGCAGTTCTTC CSVVSSTSSGEQFF
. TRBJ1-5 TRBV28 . TGTGCCAGCACAACAGGGTATAGCAATCAGCCCCAGCATTTT CASTTGYSNQPQHF
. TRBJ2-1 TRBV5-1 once TGCGCCAGCAGCTTGGTTCGATCCTACAATGAGCAGTTCTTC CASSLVRSYNEQFF
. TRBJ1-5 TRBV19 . TGTGCCAGTATGCCCGTAGATCTGGTTGGACGGAGATATAGCAATCAGCCCCAGCATTTT CASMPVDLVGRRYSNQPQHF
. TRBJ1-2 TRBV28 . TGTGCCAGCAGTTTAAGGCACGAAAATGGCTACACCTTC CASSLRHENGYTF
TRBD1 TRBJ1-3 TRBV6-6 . TGTGCCAGCAGTGATTGGGACAGCTCTGGAAACACCATATATTTT CASSDWDSSGNTIYF
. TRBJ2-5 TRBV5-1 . TGCGCCAGCAGGGGGAGTGGGGGGCGCAATCAAGAGACCCAGTACTTC CASRGSGGRNQETQYF
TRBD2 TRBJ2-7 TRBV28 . TGTGCCAGCAGCCATCGGGGGGGGTCCTACGAGCAGTACTTC CASSHRGGSYEQYF
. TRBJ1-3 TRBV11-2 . TGTGCCAGCAGCTTAAGGGTGCTCGGAAACACCATATATTTT CASSLRVLGNTIYF
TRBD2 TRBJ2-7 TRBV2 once TGTGCCAGCAGTCATAGGACTAGCGGGAGCTTAAGGGAGCAGTACTTC CASSHRTSGSLREQYF
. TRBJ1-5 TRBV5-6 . TGTGCCAGCAGCTTCAAGAGTCTTAGCAATCAGCCCCAGCATTTT CASSFKSLSNQPQHF
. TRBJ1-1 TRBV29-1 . TGCAGCGTTGTACCCTCCGGGACACCCTTTCGGACTGAAGCTTTCTTT CSVVPSGTPFRTEAFF
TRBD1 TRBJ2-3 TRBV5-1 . TGCGCCAGCAGCTTGGACAGGGGGCTTTGGACAGATACGCAGTATTTT CASSLDRGLWTDTQYF
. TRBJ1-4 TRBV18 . TGTGCCAGCTCACGAGGGGGAGGTGGCAATGAAAAACTGTTTTTT CASSRGGGGNEKLFF
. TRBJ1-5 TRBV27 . TGTGCCAGCAGTTTCGGGGAGGGCGATCAGCCTCAGCATTTT CASSFGEGDQPQHF
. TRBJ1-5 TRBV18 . TGTGCCAGCTCACCACAGGGAGGGGATCAGCCCCAGCATTTT CASSPQGGDQPQHF
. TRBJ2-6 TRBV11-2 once TGTGCCAGTCCGGGATTGACAGGTGGCCACCCTGGGGCCAACGTCCTGACTTTC CASPGLTGGHPGANVLTF
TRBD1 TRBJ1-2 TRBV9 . TGTGCCAGCAGCGTAGGCCAGGGGGCCAATGGCTACACCTTC CASSVGQGANGYTF
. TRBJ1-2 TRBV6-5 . TGTGCCAGCAGTCGTGGGACTGAATCTAACTATGGCTACACCTTC CASSRGTESNYGYTF
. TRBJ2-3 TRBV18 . TGTGCCAGCTCACCTTCAACGGTTATGGCGGGGGATACGCAGTATTTT CASSPSTVMAGDTQYF
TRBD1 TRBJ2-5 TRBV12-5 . TGTGCTAGTGCCCCGGGACAGGTGGAGACCCAGTACTTC CASAPGQVETQYF
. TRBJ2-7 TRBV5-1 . TGCGCCAGCAGCCTGGAGGGACAAGCAATCGACGAGCAGTACTTC CASSLEGQAIDEQYF
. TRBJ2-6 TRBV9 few TGTGCCAGCAGCCCATCGGGCTCTGGGGCCAACGTCCTGACTTTC CASSPSGSGANVLTF
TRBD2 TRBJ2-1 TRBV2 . TGTGCCAGCAGTTCCGGAGTGGCTAGCGGGCGCGATGAGCAGTTCTTC CASSSGVASGRDEQFF
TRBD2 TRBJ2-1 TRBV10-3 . TGTGCCATCAGTGAGCTTTCGGGATTTACTAGCGGGAAGGATAGTTACAATGAGCAGTTCTTC CAISELSGFTSGKDSYNEQFF
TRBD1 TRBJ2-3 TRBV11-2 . TGTGCCAGCAGCTTAGGCCAGGGGGCAGGAGATACGCAGTATTTT CASSLGQGAGDTQYF
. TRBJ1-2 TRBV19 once TGTGCCAGTAGCGAGACAGGCTACTATGGCTACACCTTC CASSETGYYGYTF
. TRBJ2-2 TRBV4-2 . TGTGCCAGCAGCCCTCCCCCCGCCGGGGAGCTGTTTTTT CASSPPPAGELFF
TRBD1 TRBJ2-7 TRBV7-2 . TGTGCCAGCAGCGTACCGGGACAGGTTACTATGTACGAGCAGTACTTC CASSVPGQVTMYEQYF
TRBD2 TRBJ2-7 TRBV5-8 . TGTGCCAGCAGGGGGGGGAGATGGTACGAGCAGTACTTC CASRGGRWYEQYF
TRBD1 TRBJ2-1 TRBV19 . TGTGCCAGTAGTCTACAGGGGCGGAAGCAGTTCTTC CASSLQGRKQFF
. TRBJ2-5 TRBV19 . TGTGCCAGTAGTGAGGGGTTGGGGGAGACCCAGTACTTC CASSEGLGETQYF
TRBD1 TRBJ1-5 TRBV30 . TGTGCCTGGAGTGTACCCCTTTTGTTAGGGGGCGCCCCGGCGAATCAGCCCCAGCATTTT CAWSVPLLLGGAPANQPQHF
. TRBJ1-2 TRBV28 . TGTGCCAGCAGTTTCCCAGTCTCCTATGGCTACACCTTC CASSFPVSYGYTF
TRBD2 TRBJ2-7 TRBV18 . TGTGCCAGCTCACCGGCTAGCGGGCTCCCCTCCGAGCAGTACTTC CASSPASGLPSEQYF
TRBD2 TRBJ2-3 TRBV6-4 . TGTGCCAGCAGTGGGGATAGCGGGGTGACAGATACGCAGTATTTT CASSGDSGVTDTQYF
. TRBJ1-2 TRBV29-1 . TGCAGCGTTGAAGATCGTGAGACCCCGGATGGCTACACCTTC CSVEDRETPDGYTF
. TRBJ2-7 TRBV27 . TGTGCCAGCAGTTTCCCTGGACCACACGGCGAGCAGTACTTC CASSFPGPHGEQYF
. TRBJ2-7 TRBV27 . TGTGCCAGCAGTTTAGGTGGCTACGAGCAGTACTTC CASSLGGYEQYF
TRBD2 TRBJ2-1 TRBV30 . TGTGCCTGGAGTGTACGTTTAGGTCGCGGGAGAGGGAATGAGCAGTTCTTC CAWSVRLGRGRGNEQFF